The 27 T cell receptor beta chains reported below all come from one sample, sequenced in a study of shared clonotypes between healthy human individuals. Clones were sequenced by immunoSEQ multiplex PCR, and TCRdb holds only the in-frame ones, with some missing. The data hold about 330,000 clones, with around two thirds observed a single time. The sequencing input was memory CD4+ T cells sorted from blood. Subset described: CD45RA-negative fraction. The receptors stem from a man aged 25 to 40 in good health.

There are a few counts of this clone. This chain uses TRBV11-2 with TRBJ1-2, with D unresolved. Trimming cost V 4 bases and J 2 bases, with 2 bases left between them. This CDR3 is built from 11 residues. CDR1 is SGHAT and CDR2 is FQNNGV in the germline V gene. In nucleotides, the CDR3 is TGTGCCAGCAGCTCAAACTATGGCTACACCTTC. This gives the protein CASSSNYGYTF.

The rearrangement joins TRBV7-2 to TRBJ2-3, with 10 bases aligning to TRBD2. Germline CDR1 is SGHTA and CDR2 is FQGNSA. The CDR3 is 16 residues long. The trim removed 2 bases at V and 0 bases at J, leaving 2 bases unmatched. CDR3 coding DNA: TGTGCCAGCAGCTTATGGACTAGCGGAAGCACAGATACGCAGTATTTT. Protein: CASSLWTSGSTDTQYF.

The chain joins TRBV6-5 to TRBJ2-2, with D uncertain. The CDR3 runs 14 residues. V was cut by 4 bases and J by 5 bases, with 11 bases left in between. Germline lookup yields CDR1 MNHEY and CDR2 SVGAGI. CDR3 protein: CASSFFDSTGELFF. The DNA for the CDR3 is TGTGCCAGCAGTTTCTTCGACTCAACCGGGGAGCTGTTTTTT.

This clone was recorded at least ten times. V and J are TRBV5-1 and TRBJ1-2; 8 bases align to TRBD1. The CDR3 length is 15 residues. V lost 3 bases to trimming and J lost 3 bases; unmatched junction nucleotides: 7. Germline CDR1 is SGHRS and CDR2 is YFSETQ. CDR3 residues: CASSSLGQGDYGYTF. CDR3 nucleotides: TGCGCCAGCAGCTCATTAGGACAGGGAGACTATGGCTACACCTTC.

V gene TRBV19 combines with J gene TRBJ2-1; 8 nucleotides match TRBD2. The CDR3 covers 15 residues. Looked up from germline, CDR1 is LNHDA and CDR2 is SQIVND (reference sequence). Germline trimming cut 5 bases from V and 5 bases from J; bases unmatched to any gene: 8. CDR3 protein: CASSLLLAAHNEQFF. Here the CDR3 DNA reads TGTGCCAGTAGTCTACTACTAGCGGCACACAATGAGCAGTTCTTC.

The genes are TRBV5-1 and TRBJ1-4; D is unresolved. Trimming left V 3 bases short and J 10 bases short, with 10 bases between. The germline gives CDR1 SGHRS, CDR2 YFSETQ. The CDR3 loop spans 12 amino acids. The CDR3, as DNA: TGCGCCAGCAGCTCAGATCGGCGAAAACTGTTTTTT. Protein product: CASSSDRRKLFF.

The count of this clone is one. The chain links TRBV20-1 to TRBJ1-5; TRBD1 might be the D (6 bases). Germline V gives CDR1 DFQATT, CDR2 SNEGSKA (reference sequence). The CDR3 has 11 residues. The CDR3 bases are TGCAGCGTACAGGGAAATCAGCCCCAGCATTTT. This translates into CSVQGNQPQHF.

This clone appeared a few times. The CDR3 DNA sequence: TGTGCCAGCTCGGAGGAGGGTCTGTACAATGGTGAGCAGTTCTTC. This codes for CASSEEGLYNGEQFF. The chain uses TRBV6-4 and TRBJ2-1; the D gene is possibly TRBD2 (6 bases). CDR3 length: 15 amino acids. V lost 8 bases and J lost 9, with 23 bases in between. In germline, CDR1 is MRHNA, CDR2 SNTAGT.

The chain combines TRBV28 with TRBJ1-2, with TRBD1 matching 7 bases. J gave up 4 bases and V 6 bases, and 8 bases lay outside the gene matches. The CDR3 runs 14 residues. CDR1 and CDR2 from the germline V gene are MDHEN and SYDVKM. CDR3 region: CASRRQGGTYGYTF. The CDR3 DNA follows: TGTGCCAGCAGGCGACAGGGTGGGACCTATGGCTACACCTTC.

The CDR3 loop is CSVMAGYEQYF. CDR3 in DNA: TGCAGCGTTATGGCAGGTTACGAGCAGTACTTC. The gene calls are TRBV29-1 and TRBJ2-7; no clear D. The CDR3 sequence is 11 residues long. Per the germline V gene, CDR1 is SQVTM and CDR2 is ANQGSEA. V shed 5 bases and J shed 4 bases, with 9 bases lying between them.

J is TRBJ2-1 and V is TRBV7-9, with D perhaps TRBD2 (5 bases). Germline-derived CDR1 and CDR2 are SEHNR and FQNEAQ (reference sequence). CDR3 length: 14 residues. V was pared by 8 bases and J by 5 bases, with 16 bases between. The CDR3 spells CASPPLGVDNEQFF. The CDR3 DNA is TGTGCCAGCCCCCCACTAGGAGTGGACAATGAGCAGTTCTTC.

There are a few counts of this clone. A read error may produce the germline difference seen at one junction end. This rearrangement joins TRBV18 to TRBJ2-3; D gene unclear. Germline CDR1 reads KGHSH; CDR2 reads LQKENI. The CDR3 loop spans 12 amino acids. The CDR3 is CASSPSGSRTDF. CDR3 in DNA: TGTGCCAGCTCACCTTCGGGCTCCAGAACGGATTTT.

The gene calls are TRBV5-4 and TRBJ2-3, with D possibly matching TRBD2 (6 bases). The CDR3 covers 15 residues. Trimming cost V 4 bases and J 1 base, with 13 bases left between them. The germline V gene has CDR1 SGHNT and CDR2 YYREEE (reference sequence). The CDR3 DNA reads as TGTGCCAGCAGCCGCGGAGGGCCCGGCACAGATACGCAGTATTTT. This sequence encodes CASSRGGPGTDTQYF.

V and J are TRBV7-9 and TRBJ2-5; D ambiguous. The germline V gene has CDR1 SEHNR and CDR2 FQNEAQ (reference sequence). This CDR3 contains 13 residues. Trimming cost V 5 bases and J 0 bases, with 7 bases left between them. CDR3 sequence (DNA): TGTGCCAGCAGCCCAGCGTACCAAGAGACCCAGTACTTC. As protein: CASSPAYQETQYF.

This clone occurred a few times. The V call is TRBV18, the J call TRBJ2-5, with a weak D call TRBD2 (5 bases). Germline V gene data show CDR1 as KGHSH and CDR2 as LQKENI. The CDR3 extends over 14 amino acids. V lost 2 bases to trimming and J lost 1 base, with 8 bases between them. CDR3 loop: CASSPRETQETQYF. For the CDR3, the DNA is TGTGCCAGCTCACCAAGGGAGACCCAAGAGACCCAGTACTTC. Full variable domain (rest looked up from reference TRBV18 and TRBJ2-5): NAGVMQNPRHLVRRRGQEARLRCSPMKGHSHVYWYRQLPEEGLKFMVYLQKENIIDESGMPKERFSAEFPKEGPSILRIQQVVRGDSAAYFCASSPRETQETQYFGPGTRLLVL.

The chain employs TRBV2 and TRBJ2-1; 10 nucleotides line up with TRBD2. The CDR3 spans 14 residues. Germline loops: CDR1 SNHLY, CDR2 FYNNEI. J lost 4 bases, V lost 6 bases, and 3 bases had no gene match. Written as DNA, the CDR3 is TGTGCCAGCAGAGTTAGCGGGGGGTACAATGAGCAGTTCTTC. It yields the protein CASRVSGGYNEQFF.

Only one count was recorded for this clone. This chain connects TRBV19 to TRBJ2-3; 7 bases align to TRBD2. V trimming: 8 bases; J trimming: 2 bases; junction bases outside the gene matches: 7. Germline V CDR1 and CDR2: LNHDA, SQIVND (reference sequence). The CDR3 loop spans 14 amino acids. CDR3 amino acids: CASGRGGPTDTQYF. The CDR3 nucleotides are TGTGCCAGTGGCCGGGGAGGGCCCACAGATACGCAGTATTTT.

This chain links TRBV27 with TRBJ1-1, with D possibly TRBD1 on 5 matching bases. The V gene lost 3 bases and the J gene lost 3 bases, with 14 bases spanning the gap. From germline, CDR1 is MNHEY and CDR2 SMNVEV (reference sequence). The CDR3 consists of 15 residues. CDR3 nucleotide sequence: TGTGCCAGCAGTTTTTATGGGGCAGGAGACACTGAAGCTTTCTTT. Translating it yields CASSFYGAGDTEAFF.

The chain links TRBV7-9 to TRBJ2-4, with D perhaps matching TRBD2 (6 bases). Germline values: CDR1 SEHNR, CDR2 FQNEAQ (reference sequence). There are 19 residues in the CDR3. Trimming shortened V by 5 bases and J by 6 bases, and 29 bases separated the two germline ends. The CDR3 bases are TGTGCCAGCAGCCTAGACTATTGGGCCGGGACCTCCGGGGGAAACATTCAGTACTTC. Its protein is CASSLDYWAGTSGGNIQYF.

This chain links TRBV25-1 with TRBJ1-4; unclear D gene. Germline assignment: CDR1 MGHDK and CDR2 SYGVNS. V was pared by 3 bases and J by 8 bases, with 25 bases between. The CDR3 spans 18 residues. The CDR3 nucleotides are TGTGCCAGCAGTGATTCGTTCCGCGGGCATCTGGGCCCCGAAAAACTGTTTTTT. Its translation is CASSDSFRGHLGPEKLFF.

Worth noting for this clone: The sample contains more than one DNA sequence encoding this CDR3. The V gene is TRBV20-1, the J gene TRBJ1-3; D is ambiguous. V was cut by 5 bases and J by 1 base, with 3 bases left in between. Germline CDR1 is DFQATT and CDR2 is SNEGSKA (reference sequence). CDR3 length equals 11 residues. CDR3 loop: CSAGSGNTIYF. CDR3 nucleotide sequence: TGCAGTGCTGGTTCTGGAAACACCATATATTTT.

With regard to this clone: At one end the junction does not follow the germline gene, possibly because of a read error. V usage is TRBV2 and J usage is TRBJ2-2; 10 bases align to TRBD2. The CDR3 sequence is 16 residues long. CDR1 is SNHLY, CDR2 FYNNEI, per germline. In nucleotides, the CDR3 is TGTGCCAGCAGCGGCGCTAGCGGGAGAGGCACCGGGGAGCTGGTTTTT. Amino acids: CASSGASGRGTGELVF.

The chain carries TRBV2 and TRBJ2-1; D uncertain. Germline values: CDR1 SNHLY, CDR2 FYNNEI. The CDR3 totals 14 residues. Deletions cut 1 base from V and 9 bases from J, with 13 bases between. The CDR3 here is CASSEGIRVAEQFF. CDR3 sequence (DNA): TGTGCCAGCAGTGAAGGTATTCGAGTTGCTGAGCAGTTCTTC.

CDR3 nucleotide sequence: TGTGCCAGCAGCTCTCAACCACGGACTAACTACAATGAGCAGTTCTTC. Translating gives CASSSQPRTNYNEQFF. The chain has TRBV11-2 and TRBJ2-1; possibly TRBD2 for D (6 bases). The germline V gene encodes CDR1 SGHAT and CDR2 FQNNGV. Trimming pared 4 bases from V and 3 bases from J, leaving 16 bases between. The CDR3 has 16 residues.

The gene calls are TRBV18 and TRBJ1-5; D gene uncertain. The V gene lost 0 bases and the J gene lost 0 bases, with 12 bases spanning the gap. Germline V CDR1 and CDR2: KGHSH, LQKENI. The CDR3 is 17 amino acids. The CDR3 reads CASSPPTADYSNQPQHF. In DNA form, the CDR3 reads TGTGCCAGCTCACCACCGACGGCTGACTATAGCAATCAGCCCCAGCATTTT.

V and J are TRBV18 and TRBJ2-4, with 11 bases matching TRBD2. The CDR3 runs to 18 residues. The V gene's germline CDR1 is KGHSH and CDR2 LQKENI. The trim removed 0 bases at V and 2 bases at J, leaving 6 bases unmatched. CDR3: CASSPPVLAGGSKNIQYF. The CDR3 bases are TGTGCCAGCTCACCACCGGTCCTAGCGGGAGGATCCAAAAACATTCAGTACTTC.

In DNA, the CDR3 is TGTGCCATCAGTCACCCGACTCTCCAACTTGGGGACACCGGGGAGCTGTTTTTT. Its translation is CAISHPTLQLGDTGELFF. V and J are TRBV10-3 and TRBJ2-2, with D unclear. The germline gives CDR1 ENHRY, CDR2 SYGVKD. Trimming shortened V by 5 bases and J by 3 bases, and 22 bases separated the two germline ends. The CDR3 totals 18 residues.